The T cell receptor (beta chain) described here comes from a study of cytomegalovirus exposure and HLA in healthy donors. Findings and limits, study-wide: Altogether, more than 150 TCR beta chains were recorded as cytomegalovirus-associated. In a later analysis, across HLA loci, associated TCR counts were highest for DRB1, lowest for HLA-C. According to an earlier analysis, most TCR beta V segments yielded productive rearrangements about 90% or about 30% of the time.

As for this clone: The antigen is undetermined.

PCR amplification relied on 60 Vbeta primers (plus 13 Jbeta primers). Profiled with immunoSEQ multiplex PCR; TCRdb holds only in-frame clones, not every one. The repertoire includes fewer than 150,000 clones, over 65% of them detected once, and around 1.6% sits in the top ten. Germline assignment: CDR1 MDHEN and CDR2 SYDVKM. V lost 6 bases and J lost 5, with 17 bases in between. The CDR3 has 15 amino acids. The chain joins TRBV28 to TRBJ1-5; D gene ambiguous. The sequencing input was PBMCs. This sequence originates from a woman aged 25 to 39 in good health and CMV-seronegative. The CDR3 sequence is CASRPVDDSDQPQHF. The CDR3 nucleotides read TGTGCCAGCAGGCCAGTGGATGACTCCGATCAGCCCCAGCATTTT.